The clone carrying this TCR beta chain was counted between two and nine times. The library had UMIs added by 3' ligation of an oligonucleotide to TCR cDNA. Whole-blood samples were roughly 2.3 ml of peripheral blood from healthy adult volunteers. Ligated cDNA underwent four rounds of PCR with nested alpha and beta constant region primers and SP2. For blood and skin samples, reverse transcription used TCR alpha and beta constant primers. TCRdb analysed the 5' RACE reads with MiXCR anew, one entry per CDR3 protein. The sample has tens of thousands of distinct CDR3 sequences; approximately 8% are singletons. This sample was taken from a study of naive and memory T cell subsets. The receptor's source is a female donor in good health.

CDR3 amino acids: CSVERSRNTQYF. In DNA, the CDR3 is TGCAGCGTTGAAAGGTCGAGGAATACGCAGTATTTT. The V gene is TRBV29-1, the J gene TRBJ2-3; D remains unclear. The germline gives CDR1 SQVTM, CDR2 ANQGSEA. V gave up 2 bases and J gave up 7 bases, with 10 bases separating them. The length of the CDR3 is 12 residues.